This is a list of T cell receptor beta chains from one sample in a study of PD-1 blockade in classical Hodgkin lymphoma. Some clones are missing from TCRdb's copy, which holds only in-frame ones; the method was immunoSEQ multiplex PCR. The sample lists around 57,000 clones; about nine tenths were seen once. The material sequenced was peripheral blood mononuclear cells (PBMCs), taken before the fourth cycle of nivolumab. The receptors derive from a human donor with classical Hodgkin lymphoma. Both conserved end residues are part of each CDR3. A D gene is named only where the DNA matches it firmly. Size is stated for part of the rows, as once, few or many counts, or as a class when the clone is expanded.

>NA|TRBV18|NA|TRBJ1-1
TGTGCCAGCTCACCCCCGGGGAACACTGAAGCTTTCTTT
CASSPPGNTEAFF
>TRBD2|TRBV27|NA|TRBJ2-6
TGTGCCAGCAGTCCCGCGGGGACTAGCGGGGGGGCCACTGGGGCCAACGTCCTGACTTTC
CASSPAGTSGGATGANVLTF
>NA|TRBV6-5|NA|TRBJ2-7
TGTGCCAGCAGCCCCGGGACGGAGTACGAGCAGTACTTC
CASSPGTEYEQYF
>TRBD1|TRBV19|NA|TRBJ2-7
TGTGCCAGTAGTATCGCGGACAGGGGTTTCTACGAGCAGTACTTC
CASSIADRGFYEQYF
>NA|TRBV27|NA|TRBJ2-7
TGTGCCAGCAGTCCAAACGGTGGGTACGAGCAGTACTTC
CASSPNGGYEQYF
>NA|TRBV6-6|NA|TRBJ2-5
TGTGCCAGCAGTTCTCACTCCGGGACATTAGAGACCCAGTACTTC
CASSSHSGTLETQYF
>TRBD2|TRBV9|few|TRBJ2-2
TGTGCCAGCAGCGCCCTTACTAGCGGACACACCGGGGAGCTGTTTTTT
CASSALTSGHTGELFF
>NA|TRBV29-1|NA|TRBJ2-1
TGCAGCGTTGAGGGCCAGGACTACAATGAGCAGTTCTTC
CSVEGQDYNEQFF
>NA|TRBV6-1|few|TRBJ1-6
TGTGCCAGCAGTGAACATGCCCGGGGTTCACCCCTCCACTTT
CASSEHARGSPLHF
>TRBD2|TRBV2|NA|TRBJ2-7
TGTGCCAGCGCGGTTCTAGCGGCCACTAGTGAGCAGTACTTC
CASAVLAATSEQYF
>NA|TRBV4-1|NA|TRBJ1-2
TGCGCCAGCAGCCAAGATAATGACAGGAGCTATGGCTACACCTTC
CASSQDNDRSYGYTF
>NA|TRBV7-6|NA|TRBJ2-1
TGTGCCAGCAGCACCGGAGGGAATGAGCAGTTCTTC
CASSTGGNEQFF
>NA|TRBV29-1|NA|TRBJ2-3
TGCAGCGCTTATAGCACAGATACGCAGTATTTT
CSAYSTDTQYF
>NA|TRBV19|NA|TRBJ2-1
TGTGCCAGTAGTATCCCGGGGGTCCCCTACAATGAGCAGTTCTTC
CASSIPGVPYNEQFF
>TRBD2|TRBV6-5|NA|TRBJ2-7
TGTGCCAGCAGGACTAGCGGGAGTGGGGAGCAGTACTTC
CASRTSGSGEQYF
>NA|TRBV7-6|few|TRBJ2-6
TGTGCCAGCAGCTTAGGTAGCTCTGGGGCCAACGTCCTGACTTTC
CASSLGSSGANVLTF
>NA|TRBV19|once|TRBJ2-7
TGTGCCAGTAGTATCGAGCTGGGGGGCTACGAGCAGTACTTC
CASSIELGGYEQYF
>NA|TRBV28|NA|TRBJ1-3
TGTGCCAGCAGCTATACCGGGGGAGGAGGAAACACCATATATTTT
CASSYTGGGGNTIYF
>TRBD2|TRBV4-2|NA|TRBJ2-2
TGTGCCAGCAGCCAAGCAAAGGGCGGGAGGTGGACCGGGGAGCTGTTTTTT
CASSQAKGGRWTGELFF
>NA|TRBV10-3|NA|TRBJ2-7
TGTGCCATCAGTGAGACGGCCGAGAAAGAGCAGTACTTC
CAISETAEKEQYF
>TRBD1|TRBV16|NA|TRBJ1-2
TGTGCCAGCAGCCAAGTCGGTACAGGGGGCGCGTATGGCTACACCTTC
CASSQVGTGGAYGYTF
>TRBD1|TRBV27|NA|TRBJ2-5
TGTGCCAGCAGTTCTACAGGGGGCCAGAAGACCCAGTACTTC
CASSSTGGQKTQYF
>NA|TRBV28|once|TRBJ2-5
TGTGCCAGCAGTCCAAGAGGTCGGGAGACCCAGTACTTC
CASSPRGRETQYF
>NA|TRBV4-1|once|TRBJ2-3
TGCGCCAGCAGCCAGAGGGGGATCGCAGATACGCAGTATTTT
CASSQRGIADTQYF
>TRBD2|TRBV10-3|NA|TRBJ2-7
TGTGCCATCAGTGAAGGCGTAGCGGGACGTATTTGGGAGCAGTACTTC
CAISEGVAGRIWEQYF
>NA|TRBV5-1|NA|TRBJ2-3
TGCGCCAGCAGCTTGGTGGTACGAGAGGGCACAGATACGCAGTATTTT
CASSLVVREGTDTQYF
>NA|TRBV5-1|NA|TRBJ1-1
TGCGCCAGCAGCTTGGACGTGAACACTGAAGCTTTCTTT
CASSLDVNTEAFF
>NA|TRBV18|NA|TRBJ1-1
TGTGCCAGCTCACCCTCGGCAGGGGCCATGAACACTGAAGCTTTCTTT
CASSPSAGAMNTEAFF
>NA|TRBV15|NA|TRBJ2-7
TGTGCCACCAGCAGAGTTGGCAGCCCCGAGCAGTACTTC
CATSRVGSPEQYF
>TRBD2|TRBV6-4|NA|TRBJ2-2
TGTGCCAGCTCCCGGACTAGCGGGTGGACGAACACCGGGGAGCTGTTTTTT
CASSRTSGWTNTGELFF
>NA|TRBV19|NA|TRBJ1-1
TGTGCCAGGGATAGAACTGAAGCTTTCTTT
CARDRTEAFF
>NA|TRBV4-2|NA|TRBJ2-3
TGTGCCAGCAGCGAACTCAGGGGAGATACGCAGTATTTT
CASSELRGDTQYF
>NA|TRBV11-2|NA|TRBJ2-1
TGTGCCAGCAGCCGAACACGCAATGAGCAGTTCTTC
CASSRTRNEQFF
>NA|TRBV18|NA|TRBJ2-7
TGTGCCAGCTCACCGGGGACGCAGACGCCCGGCGAGCAGTACTTC
CASSPGTQTPGEQYF
>NA|TRBV7-2|NA|TRBJ2-5
TGTGCCAGCAGCCTCCCCCGGACAGCTAAAGAGACCCAGTACTTC
CASSLPRTAKETQYF
>TRBD2|TRBV7-9|NA|TRBJ2-7
TGTGCCAGCAGTTTTTACAAGAAGCGGGGAGGACCCTACGAGCAGTACTTC
CASSFYKKRGGPYEQYF
>TRBD2|TRBV2|NA|TRBJ2-1
TGTGCCAGCAGTGTTCTTCGTCTAGCCGGGGGGGATGAGCAGTTCTTC
CASSVLRLAGGDEQFF
>NA|TRBV28|NA|TRBJ2-5
TGTGCCAGCAGTTTCGCGGAGACCCAGTACTTC
CASSFAETQYF
>NA|TRBV19|NA|TRBJ1-5
TGTGCCAGTAGTATAGCCCGGGCGGAAGCGAGTAGGCCACGGAATTTT
CASSIARAEASRPRNF